This T cell receptor beta chain is from a study of cytomegalovirus exposure and HLA in healthy donors (TCRdb year 2017). As for the study more broadly: In an earlier analysis of about 560 of the donors, 250 to 350 Gb of sequence data and some 120 million unique TCR beta sequences from roughly 180 million T cells were reported. Typing coverage differed by locus: A, B, C, DRB1 and DQB1 were typed in roughly 620-640 donors, DQA1 in about 500, DPA1 in around 600, and DPB1 in approximately 450. High-throughput TCR immunosequencing, statistical association of individual TCRs with disease status, and machine learning were combined to predict cytomegalovirus infection status. A later genetic analysis took genome-wide SNP genotypes for about three fifths of the roughly 700 donors and used that subset as a discovery cohort. Besides the first cohort of 500 to 700 subjects, a separate validation cohort made up of roughly 130 different subjects was used. Because of strong linkage in the cohort, a handful of DR-DQ haplotypes were treated as single units for association and clustering. In the later analysis, no new phenotypic data were used to find candidate immune exposures; instead, reliance was placed on TCR beta sequences and their occurrence across donors. Alongside the repertoire data, information on donor age, sex, ethnicity and CMV serostatus was compiled. Approximately 300 gigabases of sequencing data and around 85 million unique TCR sequences made up an early release that covered 640 HLA-typed donors. An earlier analysis of several hundred of the donors used high-throughput TCR beta sequencing to judge whether each TCR beta V gene segment behaved as functional or pseudogenic. Among about 400 genotyped donors of the cohort, an average of around 250,000 unique TCR beta nucleotide sequences was sequenced per donor, of which approximately 19% were non-productive. The T cell repertoires of about 700 subjects were profiled by immunosequencing and related to cytomegalovirus serostatus. Class I and class II HLA loci were covered by the typing at four-digit resolution. Of the roughly 400 genotyped donors, 81% fell in the genetic ancestry cluster associated with self-reported Caucasian donors. A later analysis re-examined previously published TCR beta repertoires from more than 550 donors and added high-resolution HLA genotyping to investigate patterns of TCR occurrence. All discovery cohort repertoires had been generated on a single sequencing platform. The study was designed to test whether signatures of past pathogen exposure could be identified by cataloging public T cell receptors. The study at large found these results: Presence/absence analyses assumed roughly uniform sequencing depth across donors, an assumption that may not hold. When HLA alleles, especially DR and DQ, strongly co-occurred, attributing TCR associations to individual alleles was difficult. The study listed 170 or so TCR beta chains as associated with cytomegalovirus. Most CMV-associated TCR beta chains appeared to be HLA-restricted in a later analysis, and the HLA associations seemed to be driven largely by CMV exposure. An association between a missense DCLRE1C variant and V-gene and J-gene trimming of TCR beta chains was found in a later genetic analysis and replicated in an independent cohort. Because HLA typing was unavailable for some donors at each locus, only the typed subset was used in association tests. In this cohort, only TCR beta chains were sequenced, and detectable features were limited by the absence of alpha or paired-chain data. In an earlier analysis of some 500 of the donors, most TCR beta V segments were observed in productive rearrangements about 87% or about 30% of the time, broadly matching IMGT annotations. A later analysis reported that several top co-occurrence clusters appeared linked to parvovirus B19, influenza, CMV and Epstein-Barr virus. The only immune exposure information available for the cohort was CMV serostatus. Some IMGT-functional V segments, including TRBV6-2 and TRBV6-3, could not be told apart with the 87-base-pair reads, so those segments were excluded. According to the authors, the approach could potentially be generalized to other disease states and immunological phenotypes. Correlated functional status among segregating V segments might reflect linkage disequilibrium, but an unknown experimental factor could not be ruled out. A further reported finding was that TCR beta sequences accurately predicted the HLA-A and HLA-B alleles for most subjects in the first cohort. A group of highly shared sequence variants was considered likely to be a technical artifact of the sequencing pipeline. In a later analysis, HLA-associated TCR beta chains were found to be more clonally expanded and to have lower generation probabilities than equally common non-associated chains. A few of the identified cytomegalovirus-associated TCR beta chains were confirmed in vitro to be specific for cytomegalovirus antigens. A later analysis found that TCR association rates varied across HLA loci, with DRB1 alleles showing the most associated TCRs and HLA-C alleles the fewest. Compared with the 666-donor mean, donors in an Asian-associated ancestry cluster had fewer N-insertions in productive TCRs, according to a later genetic analysis. Cytomegalovirus status was reported to be diagnosed by the classifier with high specificity and sensitivity in both the original and validation cohorts. In a later analysis, more than 15,000 TCR beta sequences were associated with specific HLA alleles at a false discovery rate of 0.05. Because counts were too low, about 17 rarely observed V segments, including chromosome 9 orphons, were excluded from the earlier analysis of several hundred of the donors. Across donors, most TCR sequences were observed very rarely, whereas some public TCRs were present in many individuals.

Of note for this clone: Its antigen has not been determined. No base qualities exist here, and no much larger clone lies one base off it.

In total, approximately 690 healthy bone marrow donors made up the cohort. At the time of sampling, every cohort member was nominally healthy, though immune exposures that went unrecorded were likely present. The donor was CMV seronegative and was included in the group of around 320 seronegative cohort members. Each donor provided a peripheral blood sample, and peripheral blood mononuclear cells were used for TCR beta sequencing. Genomic DNA extraction from the blood cell samples was performed with the Qiagen DNeasy Blood Extraction Kit. Receptor libraries were prepared by the immunoSEQ multiplex PCR assay. A mixture of 60 forward primers for TCR Vbeta segments and 13 reverse primers for TCR Jbeta segments was used in the multiplex PCR. A multiplex PCR assay on genomic DNA amplified the CDR3 region of rearranged TCR beta genes. On the Illumina HiSeq System, the amplified TCR beta libraries were sequenced as 87-base-pair reads. The source study handled its data this way. In a later analysis, roughly 80 million unique TCR beta chains were counted across the roughly 610 repertoires, and about 10 million of these chains were shared by at least two donors. To remove PCR and sequencing errors, raw reads were error-corrected and collapsed into unique sequences using a nearest-neighbor algorithm that merged closely related sequences. CDR3 sequences were aligned to IMGT reference sequences to assign V, D and J gene segments. For a sequence to be retained, a match of at least six nucleotides to both a V gene segment and a J gene segment was required. A rearrangement was called productive if the CDR3 had no stop codons and remained in frame with V and J, and every other rearrangement was called non-productive. CDR3 was defined according to IMGT convention as the region running from the second conserved V-encoded cysteine to the conserved J-encoded phenylalanine. Sequences without an unambiguous match to a single V gene segment were excluded from the earlier analysis of several hundred of the donors. In an earlier analysis of some 590 of the donors, a V segment was called functional when productive rearrangements were above 56.7%, and segregating when the standard deviation between donors exceeded 5%. To diagnose cytomegalovirus status from the catalog of TCR beta chain sequences, a statistical classification framework was built. A later analysis assigned V and J genes by comparing TCR nucleotide sequences with IMGT/GENE-DB human TR gene sequences. A later analysis assigned CDR3 sequences and most-parsimonious VDJ recombination scenarios with the TCRdist pipeline. A later analysis defined each TCR beta chain by its CDR3 amino acid sequence plus V-gene family, and excluded reads lacking a unique V-gene family. As a way to deal with suspected cross-contamination and a sequencing artifact, a later analysis dropped roughly 600 nucleotide sequences that were highly shared and had low generation probability. For each public chain, a later analysis derived a clonal expansion index from normalized ranks of inferred template counts within each repertoire. A later analysis computed generation probabilities with a VDJ recombination model fitted to out-of-frame rearrangements, and checked the results against IGoR. A later analysis scored TCR-TCR, TCR-HLA and TCR-CMV co-occurrence with hypergeometric tests, applying a repertoire-size bias correction to TCR pairs. In a later analysis, false discovery rates were estimated by permuting HLA or CMV assignments 20 times. In a later analysis, co-occurring TCRs were grouped using DBSCAN, and TCRdist sequence similarity was added for clustering within HLA-allele-positive subsets. Repertoires with fewer than 30,000 or more than 120,000 public chains, plus five repertoires with anomalous nucleotide sharing, were excluded from co-occurrence clustering. The immuneACCESS repertoire file appears here via TCRdb, limited to in-frame rearrangements. These files lack a portion of the clones; in checked studies, under half of the deficit traces to unresolved V genes, and the cause of the others is not known. V, J and clone size are those of that table, while D and trimming were read from the DNA. For this sample the table gives about 160,000 clones, of which around 85% were detected only once. Jointly, the top ten make up 1% of the sample.

The CDR3 goes from the cysteine to the phenylalanine over 15 residues. The sequence is cut down to CDR3 DNA, 45 bases in frame from base 1. V is trimmed back by 1 base and J by 3 bases, and the junction contains 6 bases that no gene match accounts for. The germline V gene supplies CDR1 SGHRS and CDR2 YFSETQ. Here the chain combines TRBV5-1 and TRBJ1-1; 7 bases in the junction line up with TRBD1. Sequencing used PBMCs. The TCR originated in a boy younger than 10 in good health and CMV-seronegative. The sequence in DNA is TGCGCCAGCAGCTTGAGTGGGACAGCGTACACTGAAGCTTTCTTT. Its amino acids are CASSLSGTAYTEAFF.